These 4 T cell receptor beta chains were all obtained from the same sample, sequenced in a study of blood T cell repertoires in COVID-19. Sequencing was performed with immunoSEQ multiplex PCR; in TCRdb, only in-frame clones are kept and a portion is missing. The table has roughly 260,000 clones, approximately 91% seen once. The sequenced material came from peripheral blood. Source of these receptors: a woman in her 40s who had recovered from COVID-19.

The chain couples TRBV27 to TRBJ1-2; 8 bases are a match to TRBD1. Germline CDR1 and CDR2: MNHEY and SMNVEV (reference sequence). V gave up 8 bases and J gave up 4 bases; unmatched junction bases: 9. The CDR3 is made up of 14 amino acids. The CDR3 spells CASRRQGWGYGYTF. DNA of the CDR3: TGTGCCAGCCGACGACAGGGGTGGGGCTATGGCTACACCTTC.

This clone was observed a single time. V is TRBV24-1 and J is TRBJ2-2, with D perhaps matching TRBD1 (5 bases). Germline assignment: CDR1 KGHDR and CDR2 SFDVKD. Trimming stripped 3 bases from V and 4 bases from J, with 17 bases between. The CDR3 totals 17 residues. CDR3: CATSDPFGQGPTGELFF. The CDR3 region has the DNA TGTGCCACCAGTGATCCCTTTGGGCAGGGTCCCACCGGGGAGCTGTTTTTT.

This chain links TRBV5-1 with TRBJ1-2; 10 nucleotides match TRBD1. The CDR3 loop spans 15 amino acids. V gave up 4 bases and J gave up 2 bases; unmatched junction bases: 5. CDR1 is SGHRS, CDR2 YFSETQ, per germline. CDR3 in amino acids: CASSLMTGGNYGYTF. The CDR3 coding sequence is TGCGCCAGCAGCCTTATGACAGGGGGCAACTATGGCTACACCTTC.

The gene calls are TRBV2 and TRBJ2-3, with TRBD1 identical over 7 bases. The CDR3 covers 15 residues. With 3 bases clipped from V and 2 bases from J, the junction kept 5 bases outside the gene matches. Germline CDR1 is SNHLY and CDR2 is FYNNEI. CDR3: CASSDSRGTTDTQYF. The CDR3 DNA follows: TGTGCCAGCAGTGACAGCAGGGGGACCACAGATACGCAGTATTTT.